A selection of T cell receptor beta chains follows, all from one sample in a study of shared clonotypes between healthy human individuals. Profiled with immunoSEQ multiplex PCR; TCRdb holds only in-frame clones, not every one. The repertoire includes about 580,000 clones, roughly 98% of them detected once, and 0.25% to 0.35% sits in the top ten. Sequencing used naive CD8+ T cells sorted from blood. These receptors all come from a man younger than 40 in good health. The CDR3 runs from the conserved cysteine through the conserved F or W. Fields, in order: V gene, clone size, D gene, J gene, CDR3 length, CDR3 protein, CDR3 DNA. A D gene is named only where the DNA matches it firmly. The listing skips clone size in some rows; elsewhere it reads once, few, many or a size class.

v_gene: TRBV5-1
abundance: .
d_gene: .
j_gene: TRBJ1-5
len: 15
CDR3aa: CASSPEGGNGQPQHF
CDR3nt: TGCGCCAGCAGCCCGGAGGGGGGGAATGGTCAGCCCCAGCATTTT

v_gene: TRBV13
abundance: .
d_gene: TRBD1
j_gene: TRBJ2-7
len: 13
CDR3aa: CASSLQGAYEQYF
CDR3nt: TGTGCCAGCAGCCTTCAGGGGGCCTACGAGCAGTACTTC

v_gene: TRBV7-9
abundance: .
d_gene: TRBD2
j_gene: TRBJ2-1
len: 19
CDR3aa: CASSLAQGLAVPSYNEQFF
CDR3nt: TGTGCCAGCAGCTTAGCGCAGGGACTAGCGGTTCCTTCCTACAATGAGCAGTTCTTC

v_gene: TRBV7-9
abundance: .
d_gene: .
j_gene: TRBJ2-3
len: 13
CDR3aa: CASSLDLTDTQYF
CDR3nt: TGTGCCAGCAGCTTAGACTTAACAGATACGCAGTATTTT

v_gene: TRBV29-1
abundance: .
d_gene: TRBD2
j_gene: TRBJ2-3
len: 14
CDR3aa: CSVSSGRRKDTQYF
CDR3nt: TGCAGCGTTTCTAGCGGGAGACGTAAAGATACGCAGTATTTT

v_gene: TRBV29-1
abundance: .
d_gene: .
j_gene: TRBJ1-2
len: 11
CDR3aa: CSVELAYGYTF
CDR3nt: TGCAGCGTCGAATTGGCCTATGGCTACACCTTC

v_gene: TRBV25-1
abundance: .
d_gene: .
j_gene: TRBJ2-7
len: 11
CDR3aa: CASSEGYEQYF
CDR3nt: TGTGCCAGCAGTGAGGGGTACGAGCAGTACTTC

v_gene: TRBV5-4
abundance: .
d_gene: TRBD1
j_gene: TRBJ1-2
len: 18
CDR3aa: CASSEDRAGYLTNYGYTF
CDR3nt: TGTGCCAGCAGCGAAGACAGGGCGGGTTATCTAACTAACTATGGCTACACCTTC

v_gene: TRBV11-2
abundance: once
d_gene: .
j_gene: TRBJ1-5
len: 13
CDR3aa: CASSERFNQPQHF
CDR3nt: TGTGCCAGCAGCGAGAGGTTTAATCAGCCCCAGCATTTT

v_gene: TRBV29-1
abundance: .
d_gene: .
j_gene: TRBJ2-1
len: 13
CDR3aa: CSVEVGRVHEQFF
CDR3nt: TGCAGCGTTGAAGTGGGCAGGGTACATGAGCAGTTCTTC

v_gene: TRBV7-7
abundance: .
d_gene: .
j_gene: TRBJ2-7
len: 16
CDR3aa: CASSLTPDPGGAEQYF
CDR3nt: TGTGCCAGCAGCTTAACCCCCGACCCCGGCGGGGCCGAGCAGTACTTC

v_gene: TRBV30
abundance: .
d_gene: .
j_gene: TRBJ1-5
len: 18
CDR3aa: CAWSDRPKHPVSNQPQHF
CDR3nt: TGTGCCTGGAGTGACCGACCTAAACACCCGGTGAGCAATCAGCCCCAGCATTTT

v_gene: TRBV2
abundance: .
d_gene: TRBD1
j_gene: TRBJ2-1
len: 16
CDR3aa: CASTSMTGGSYNEQFF
CDR3nt: TGTGCCAGCACATCTATGACAGGGGGCTCCTACAATGAGCAGTTCTTC

v_gene: TRBV7-9
abundance: .
d_gene: TRBD1
j_gene: TRBJ2-7
len: 16
CDR3aa: CASSLDWGQGDYEQYF
CDR3nt: TGTGCCAGCAGCTTAGATTGGGGACAGGGTGACTACGAGCAGTACTTC

v_gene: TRBV4-2
abundance: .
d_gene: .
j_gene: TRBJ2-7
len: 15
CDR3aa: CASSQNQDSTGEQYF
CDR3nt: TGTGCCAGCAGCCAAAACCAGGACTCGACTGGTGAGCAGTACTTC

v_gene: TRBV6-1
abundance: .
d_gene: .
j_gene: TRBJ2-1
len: 13
CDR3aa: CASSELREYGGIF
CDR3nt: TGTGCCAGCAGTGAATTGCGTGAGTACGGTGGGATCTTC

v_gene: TRBV7-2
abundance: .
d_gene: .
j_gene: TRBJ2-5
len: 13
CDR3aa: CASSLNAVETQYF
CDR3nt: TGTGCCAGCAGCTTAAATGCGGTAGAGACCCAGTACTTC

v_gene: TRBV21-1
abundance: .
d_gene: .
j_gene: TRBJ2-1
len: 20
CDR3aa: CASSKWGGSGNPSSYNEQFF
CDR3nt: TGTGCCAGCAGCAAATGGGGTGGTAGCGGGAACCCTAGCTCCTACAATGAGCAGTTCTTC

v_gene: TRBV30
abundance: .
d_gene: .
j_gene: TRBJ2-3
len: 13
CDR3aa: CAWTVGSTDTQYF
CDR3nt: TGTGCCTGGACTGTCGGGAGCACAGATACGCAGTATTTT

v_gene: TRBV27
abundance: .
d_gene: .
j_gene: TRBJ2-1
len: 16
CDR3aa: CASRSLPGPRYNEQFF
CDR3nt: TGTGCCAGCAGATCCCTACCGGGACCAAGATACAATGAGCAGTTCTTC

v_gene: TRBV10-3
abundance: .
d_gene: .
j_gene: TRBJ2-7
len: 15
CDR3aa: CAISDGRERSYEQYF
CDR3nt: TGTGCCATCAGTGATGGCAGGGAACGCTCCTACGAGCAGTACTTC

v_gene: TRBV9
abundance: .
d_gene: .
j_gene: TRBJ2-1
len: 15
CDR3aa: CASSVARGGYNEQFF
CDR3nt: TGTGCCAGCAGCGTAGCTAGAGGAGGCTACAATGAGCAGTTCTTC

v_gene: TRBV30
abundance: .
d_gene: .
j_gene: TRBJ1-1
len: 10
CDR3aa: CAWSGPRKLF
CDR3nt: TGTGCCTGGAGTGGGCCTCGTAAGCTCTTT

v_gene: TRBV28
abundance: .
d_gene: .
j_gene: TRBJ2-7
len: 17
CDR3aa: CASSPTYSGVRSYEQYF
CDR3nt: TGTGCCAGCAGTCCAACTTATTCAGGTGTTCGGTCCTACGAGCAGTACTTC

v_gene: TRBV12-5
abundance: .
d_gene: .
j_gene: TRBJ2-1
len: 15
CDR3aa: CASGFAQGPYNEQFF
CDR3nt: TGTGCTAGTGGTTTTGCCCAGGGACCCTACAATGAGCAGTTCTTC

v_gene: TRBV27
abundance: .
d_gene: .
j_gene: TRBJ2-3
len: 16
CDR3aa: CASSLSAGASTDTQYF
CDR3nt: TGTGCCAGCAGTTTATCTGCGGGGGCTAGCACAGATACGCAGTATTTT

v_gene: TRBV9
abundance: .
d_gene: TRBD2
j_gene: TRBJ2-1
len: 17
CDR3aa: CASSVASASGSGNEQFF
CDR3nt: TGTGCCAGCAGCGTAGCTTCAGCTAGCGGGTCGGGCAATGAGCAGTTCTTC

v_gene: TRBV7-3
abundance: .
d_gene: TRBD2
j_gene: TRBJ2-1
len: 14
CDR3aa: CASSRTSGYNEQFF
CDR3nt: TGTGCCAGCAGTCGGACTAGCGGGTACAATGAGCAGTTCTTC

v_gene: TRBV5-4
abundance: .
d_gene: TRBD1
j_gene: TRBJ2-2
len: 16
CDR3aa: CASSLLGQGIVGELFF
CDR3nt: TGTGCCAGCAGCCTTCTCGGACAGGGTATTGTTGGGGAGCTGTTTTTT

v_gene: TRBV2
abundance: .
d_gene: .
j_gene: TRBJ2-2
len: 16
CDR3aa: CASSEGIQGHHGELFF
CDR3nt: TGTGCCAGCAGTGAAGGAATACAGGGACATCACGGGGAGCTGTTTTTT

v_gene: TRBV29-1
abundance: .
d_gene: .
j_gene: TRBJ2-1
len: 14
CDR3aa: CSAPGESSYNEQFF
CDR3nt: TGCAGCGCCCCCGGGGAAAGCTCCTACAATGAGCAGTTCTTC

v_gene: TRBV4-1
abundance: .
d_gene: .
j_gene: TRBJ2-7
len: 13
CDR3aa: CASSPPDTYEQYF
CDR3nt: TGCGCCAGCAGCCCTCCTGACACCTACGAGCAGTACTTT

v_gene: TRBV6-1
abundance: .
d_gene: TRBD1
j_gene: TRBJ1-1
len: 16
CDR3aa: CASSELYGQGAAEAFF
CDR3nt: TGTGCCAGCAGTGAACTTTATGGACAGGGGGCTGCTGAAGCTTTCTTT

v_gene: TRBV4-1
abundance: once
d_gene: .
j_gene: TRBJ2-7
len: 13
CDR3aa: CASSQPSSYEQYF
CDR3nt: TGCGCCAGCAGCCAACCAAGCTCCTACGAGCAGTACTTC

v_gene: TRBV14
abundance: .
d_gene: .
j_gene: TRBJ2-1
len: 14
CDR3aa: CASSQDSLQNEQFF
CDR3nt: TGTGCCAGCAGCCAAGATTCCCTACAGAATGAGCAGTTCTTC

v_gene: TRBV7-8
abundance: .
d_gene: TRBD1
j_gene: TRBJ1-5
len: 15
CDR3aa: CASSSGQVINQPQHF
CDR3nt: TGTGCCAGCAGCTCGGGACAGGTCATCAATCAGCCCCAGCATTTT

v_gene: TRBV9
abundance: .
d_gene: .
j_gene: TRBJ2-7
len: 15
CDR3aa: CASSVGGDTTYEQYF
CDR3nt: TGTGCCAGCAGCGTAGGCGGGGACACAACCTACGAGCAGTACTTC

v_gene: TRBV5-4
abundance: .
d_gene: TRBD2
j_gene: TRBJ2-5
len: 16
CDR3aa: CASSEGVAGVAETQYF
CDR3nt: TGTGCCAGCAGCGAGGGAGTGGCGGGAGTCGCAGAGACCCAGTACTTC

v_gene: TRBV5-1
abundance: .
d_gene: .
j_gene: TRBJ2-7
len: 16
CDR3aa: CASSLEVGVDSYEQYF
CDR3nt: TGCGCCAGCAGCTTGGAGGTAGGAGTGGACTCCTACGAGCAGTACTTC

v_gene: TRBV28
abundance: .
d_gene: .
j_gene: TRBJ2-3
len: 13
CDR3aa: CASSLVRRDTQYF
CDR3nt: TGTGCCAGCAGTTTAGTCAGACGAGATACGCAGTATTTT

v_gene: TRBV30
abundance: .
d_gene: TRBD1
j_gene: TRBJ2-7
len: 14
CDR3aa: CAWSVSGGNYEQYF
CDR3nt: TGTGCCTGGAGTGTATCAGGGGGCAACTACGAGCAGTACTTC

v_gene: TRBV12-5
abundance: .
d_gene: .
j_gene: TRBJ1-5
len: 15
CDR3aa: CASGLVLHGNQPQHF
CDR3nt: TGTGCTAGTGGTTTGGTACTACACGGCAATCAGCCCCAGCATTTT

v_gene: TRBV10-3
abundance: .
d_gene: TRBD2
j_gene: TRBJ2-7
len: 16
CDR3aa: CAISESTSGRDYEQYF
CDR3nt: TGTGCCATCAGTGAGTCCACCAGCGGGAGGGACTACGAGCAGTACTTC